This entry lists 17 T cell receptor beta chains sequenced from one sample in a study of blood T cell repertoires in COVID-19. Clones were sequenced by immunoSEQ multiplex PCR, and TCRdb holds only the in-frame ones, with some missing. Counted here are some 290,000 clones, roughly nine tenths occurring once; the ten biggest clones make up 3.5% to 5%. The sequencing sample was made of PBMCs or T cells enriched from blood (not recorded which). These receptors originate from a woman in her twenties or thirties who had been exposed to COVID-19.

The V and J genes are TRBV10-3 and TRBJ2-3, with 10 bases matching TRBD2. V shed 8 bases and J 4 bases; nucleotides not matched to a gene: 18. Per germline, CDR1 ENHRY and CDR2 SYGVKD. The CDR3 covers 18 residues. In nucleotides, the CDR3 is TGTGCCATCGGTTTAAGGAGCGGGGGGGCCGAGGCTCCAGATACGCAGTATTTT. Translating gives CAIGLRSGGAEAPDTQYF.

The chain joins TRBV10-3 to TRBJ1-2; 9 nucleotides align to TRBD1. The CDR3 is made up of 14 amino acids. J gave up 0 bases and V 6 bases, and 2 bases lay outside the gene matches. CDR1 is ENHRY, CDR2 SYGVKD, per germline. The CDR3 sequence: CAIRRQGANYGYTF. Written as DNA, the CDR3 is TGTGCCATCAGAAGACAGGGGGCTAACTATGGCTACACCTTC.

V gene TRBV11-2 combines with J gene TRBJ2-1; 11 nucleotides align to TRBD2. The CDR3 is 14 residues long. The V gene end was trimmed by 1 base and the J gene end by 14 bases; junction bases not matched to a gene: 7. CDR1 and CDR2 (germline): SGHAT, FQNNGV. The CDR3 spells CASSLGLAGGGKFF. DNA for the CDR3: TGTGCCAGCAGCTTAGGTCTAGCGGGGGGAGGGAAGTTCTTC. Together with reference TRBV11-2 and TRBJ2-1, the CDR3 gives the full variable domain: EAGVAQSPRYKIIEKRQSVAFWCNPISGHATLYWYQQILGQGPKLLIQFQNNGVVDDSQLPKDRFSAERLKGVDSTLKIQPAKLEDSAVYLCASSLGLAGGGKFFGPGTRLTVL.

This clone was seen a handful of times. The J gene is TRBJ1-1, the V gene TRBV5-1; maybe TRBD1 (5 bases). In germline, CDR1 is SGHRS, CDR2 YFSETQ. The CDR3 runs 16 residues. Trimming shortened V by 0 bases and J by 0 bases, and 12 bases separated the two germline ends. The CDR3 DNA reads TGCGCCAGCAGCTTGGCCATAGGGGCGCTGAACACTGAAGCTTTCTTT. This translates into CASSLAIGALNTEAFF.

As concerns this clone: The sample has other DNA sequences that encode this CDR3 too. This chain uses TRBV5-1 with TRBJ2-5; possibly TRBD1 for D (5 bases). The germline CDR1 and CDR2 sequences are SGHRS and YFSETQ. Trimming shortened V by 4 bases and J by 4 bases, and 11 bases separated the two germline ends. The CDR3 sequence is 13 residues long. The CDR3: CASSGQGGETQYF. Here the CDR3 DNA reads TGCGCCAGCAGCGGACAAGGTGGAGAGACCCAGTACTTC.

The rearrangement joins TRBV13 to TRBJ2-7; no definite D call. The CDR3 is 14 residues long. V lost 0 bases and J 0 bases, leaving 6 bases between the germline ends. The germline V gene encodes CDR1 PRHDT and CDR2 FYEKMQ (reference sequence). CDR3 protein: CASSLGLNSYEQYF. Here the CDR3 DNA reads TGTGCCAGCAGCTTAGGTCTTAACTCCTACGAGCAGTACTTC.

The CDR3 loop reads CASSKASGPSKNYGYTF. The CDR3 DNA reads as TGTGCCAGCAGCAAAGCGTCAGGGCCCTCAAAAAACTATGGCTACACCTTC. V usage is TRBV21-1 and J usage is TRBJ1-2; no DNA check was done on the table's D call, TRBD1. TRBV21-1 is noted as a pseudogene. The length of the CDR3 is 17 residues.

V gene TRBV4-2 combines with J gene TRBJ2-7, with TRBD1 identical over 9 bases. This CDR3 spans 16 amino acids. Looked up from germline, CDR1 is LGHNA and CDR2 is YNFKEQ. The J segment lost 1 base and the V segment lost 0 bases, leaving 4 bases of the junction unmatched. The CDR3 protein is CASSQDGTGFSYEQYF. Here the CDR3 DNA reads TGTGCCAGCAGCCAAGATGGGACAGGGTTTTCCTACGAGCAGTACTTC.

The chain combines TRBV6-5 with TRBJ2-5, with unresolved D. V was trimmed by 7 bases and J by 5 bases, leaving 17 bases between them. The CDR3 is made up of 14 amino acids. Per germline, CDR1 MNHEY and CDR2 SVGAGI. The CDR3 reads CASTIRVVRETQYF. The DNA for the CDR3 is TGTGCCAGCACCATACGGGTGGTCCGCGAGACCCAGTACTTC.

The CDR3 DNA reads as TGTGCCAGCAGTTACGGGGGGGGCGATGGGACCCAGTACTTC. Amino acids: CASSYGGGDGTQYF. The rearrangement uses TRBV2 and TRBJ2-5, with TRBD2 matching 8 bases. The J segment lost 7 bases and the V segment lost 5 bases, leaving 9 bases of the junction unmatched. From germline, CDR1 is SNHLY and CDR2 FYNNEI. This CDR3 contains 14 residues.

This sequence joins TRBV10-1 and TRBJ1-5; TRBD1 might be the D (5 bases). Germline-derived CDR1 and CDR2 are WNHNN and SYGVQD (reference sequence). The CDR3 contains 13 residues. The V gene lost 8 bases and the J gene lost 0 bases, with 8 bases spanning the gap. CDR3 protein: CASGTDSNQPQHF. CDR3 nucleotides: TGCGCCAGCGGGACTGATAGCAATCAGCCCCAGCATTTT.

The CDR3 here is CASSYLRGQLNTEAFF. In DNA form, the CDR3 reads TGTGCCAGCAGTTACCTTCGTGGACAGTTGAACACTGAAGCTTTCTTT. The V call is TRBV6-6, the J call TRBJ1-1; tentatively, D is TRBD1 (6 bases). Trimming stripped 2 bases from V and 0 bases from J, with 13 bases between. This CDR3 spans 16 amino acids. Germline V CDR1 and CDR2: MNHNY, SVGAGI (reference sequence).

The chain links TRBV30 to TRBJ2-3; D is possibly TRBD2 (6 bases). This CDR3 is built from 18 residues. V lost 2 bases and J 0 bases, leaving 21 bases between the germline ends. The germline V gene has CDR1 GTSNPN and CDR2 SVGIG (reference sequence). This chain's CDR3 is CAWSPQRISRGSTDTQYF. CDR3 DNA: TGTGCCTGGAGTCCACAAAGAATCTCGCGGGGCAGCACAGATACGCAGTATTTT.

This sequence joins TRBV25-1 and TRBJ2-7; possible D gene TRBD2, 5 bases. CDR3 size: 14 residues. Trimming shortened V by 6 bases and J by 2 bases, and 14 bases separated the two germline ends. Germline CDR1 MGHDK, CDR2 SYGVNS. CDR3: CASSDGRGTYEQYF. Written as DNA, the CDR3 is TGTGCCAGCAGCGATGGACGGGGTACCTACGAGCAGTACTTC.

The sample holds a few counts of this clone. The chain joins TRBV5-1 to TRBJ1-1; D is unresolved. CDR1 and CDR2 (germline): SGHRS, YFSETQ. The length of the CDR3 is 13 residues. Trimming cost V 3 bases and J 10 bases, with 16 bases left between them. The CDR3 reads CASSSLTDGGAFF. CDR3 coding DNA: TGCGCCAGCAGCTCGTTAACAGACGGTGGAGCTTTCTTT.

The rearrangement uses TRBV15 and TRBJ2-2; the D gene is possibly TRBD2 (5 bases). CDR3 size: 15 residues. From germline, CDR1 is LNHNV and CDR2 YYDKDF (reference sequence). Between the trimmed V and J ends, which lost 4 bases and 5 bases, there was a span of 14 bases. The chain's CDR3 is CATSNGLTGTGELFF. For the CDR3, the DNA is TGTGCCACCAGCAACGGGTTGACGGGGACCGGGGAGCTGTTTTTT.

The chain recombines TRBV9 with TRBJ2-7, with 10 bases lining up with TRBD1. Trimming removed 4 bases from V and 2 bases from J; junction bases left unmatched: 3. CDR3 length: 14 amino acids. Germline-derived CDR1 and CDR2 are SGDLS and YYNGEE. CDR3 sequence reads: CASSTGQGAYEQYF. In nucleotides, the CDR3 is TGTGCCAGCAGCACAGGACAGGGGGCCTACGAGCAGTACTTC. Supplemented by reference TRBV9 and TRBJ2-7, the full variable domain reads DSGVTQTPKHLITATGQRVTLRCSPRSGDLSVYWYQQSLDQGLQFLIQYYNGEERAKGNILERFSAQQFPDLHSELNLSSLELGDSALYFCASSTGQGAYEQYFGPGTRLTVT.